This passage covers 21 T cell receptor beta chains from one sample sequenced in a study of preoperative IRX-2 immunotherapy in early breast cancer. Libraries were prepared by immunoSEQ multiplex PCR; TCRdb keeps only in-frame clonotypes and omits some of them. The profile shows 20,000 to 30,000 clones, around 72% of them singletons. The treatment: preoperative locoregional IRX-2 cytokine immunotherapy. Sample: lymph node tissue, taken after IRX-2 immunotherapy. Receptors originate from a human donor with breast cancer.

This clone turned up a few times. CDR3 in amino acids: CASSPAWDLAPYEQYF. CDR3 DNA: TGTGCCAGCTCACCAGCGTGGGATCTTGCTCCCTACGAGCAGTACTTC. V usage is TRBV18 and J usage is TRBJ2-7; D call uncertain. CDR1 and CDR2 from the germline V gene are KGHSH and LQKENI. Trimming pared 2 bases from V and 2 bases from J, leaving 16 bases between. The CDR3 loop spans 16 amino acids.

The V gene is TRBV6-8, the J gene TRBJ1-2; D remains ambiguous. The CDR3 totals 15 residues. V lost 2 bases and J 5 bases, leaving 15 bases between the germline ends. Germline CDR1 MNHGY, CDR2 SAAAGT. DNA for the CDR3: TGTGCCAGCAGTTACCAGGCAGGACCGCGATATGGCTACACCTTC. Its translation: CASSYQAGPRYGYTF.

This chain uses TRBV11-3 with TRBJ1-2; tentative D call: TRBD1 (6 bases). Germline lookup yields CDR1 SGHNT and CDR2 YENEEA. This CDR3 has 15 residues. The V gene lost 3 bases and the J gene lost 5 bases, with 16 bases spanning the gap. CDR3 loop: CASSLGSGGGYGYTF. The CDR3 coding sequence is TGTGCCAGCAGCTTGGGATCTGGGGGCGGGTATGGCTACACCTTC.

This clone has just a few counts. DNA of the CDR3: TGTGCCAGCAGTTACCTTTGGGACAGCTACGAGCAGTACTTC. Amino acid sequence: CASSYLWDSYEQYF. J is TRBJ2-7 and V is TRBV6-8; 7 bases map to TRBD1. With 2 bases clipped from V and 3 bases from J, the junction kept 4 bases outside the gene matches. Looked up from germline, CDR1 is MNHGY and CDR2 is SAAAGT. This CDR3 has 14 amino acids.

The V gene is TRBV6-8, the J gene TRBJ2-7; 11 bases map to TRBD1. Looked up from germline, CDR1 is MNHGY and CDR2 is SAAAGT. V shed 5 bases, J shed 5 bases, and the junction held 11 bases outside the gene matches. The CDR3 is 16 amino acids. The CDR3 loop is CASSLLPGQGVHEQYF. CDR3 sequence (DNA): TGTGCCAGCAGTCTTCTCCCGGGACAGGGGGTACACGAGCAGTACTTC.

This chain joins TRBV30 and TRBJ2-7, with TRBD2 as a possible D gene (5 bases). There are 11 residues in the CDR3. Germline loops: CDR1 GTSNPN, CDR2 SVGIG (reference sequence). V dropped 3 bases and J dropped 3 bases, with 6 bases sitting between them. The CDR3 DNA follows: TGTGCCTGGAGACTAGTCTACGAGCAGTACTTC. Residues: CAWRLVYEQYF.

This clone was picked up one time. J is TRBJ2-1 and V is TRBV6-4, with 8 bases lining up with TRBD1. Germline V CDR1 and CDR2: MRHNA, SNTAGT. The CDR3 spans 15 residues. Trimming cost V 2 bases and J 5 bases; bases outside gene matches: 5. The CDR3 reads CASSDRDRPNNEQFF. Written as DNA, the CDR3 is TGTGCCAGCAGTGACCGGGACAGGCCTAACAATGAGCAGTTCTTC.

The chain is built from TRBV19 and TRBJ1-1, with 9 bases fitting TRBD1. J was trimmed by 1 base and V by 3 bases; bases with no gene match: 6. Germline V gene lookup returns CDR1 LNHDA and CDR2 SQIVND (reference sequence). This CDR3 contains 16 residues. The CDR3 sequence: CASSIGQGLGNTEAFF. Here the CDR3 DNA reads TGTGCCAGTAGTATTGGACAGGGGCTAGGGAACACTGAAGCTTTCTTT.

J is TRBJ2-1 and V is TRBV4-1; D gene uncertain. The V end lost 1 base, the J end lost 4 bases, and 8 bases lay between the germline ends. There are 14 residues in the CDR3. CDR1 and CDR2 from the germline V gene are MGHRA and YSYEKL. In DNA, the CDR3 is TGCGCCAGCAGCCAAGCCAGCCGATACAATGAGCAGTTCTTC. This gives the protein CASSQASRYNEQFF.

The rearrangement joins TRBV25-1 to TRBJ2-7; TRBD1 matches 7 bases. After removal of 5 bases from V and 3 bases from J, the junction contained 7 bases not matched to a gene. CDR3 length: 14 residues. Germline V gives CDR1 MGHDK, CDR2 SYGVNS. The CDR3 region has the DNA TGTGCCAGCAGTTACACTGACAGGGTCTACGAGCAGTACTTC. Protein product: CASSYTDRVYEQYF.

The chain uses TRBV6-8 and TRBJ1-1, with unresolved D. This CDR3 is 14 amino acids long. The germline V gene has CDR1 MNHGY and CDR2 SAAAGT. V dropped 0 bases and J dropped 9 bases, with 14 bases sitting between them. The chain's CDR3 is CASSYSIGVRQAFF. DNA for the CDR3: TGTGCCAGCAGTTACTCGATCGGAGTGCGTCAAGCTTTCTTT.

This rearrangement joins TRBV11-3 to TRBJ2-7; D could derive from TRBD1 or TRBD2 (5 bases each). CDR3 length: 14 amino acids. The germline CDR1 and CDR2 sequences are SGHNT and YENEEA. Trimming stripped 5 bases from V and 6 bases from J, with 17 bases between. The CDR3, as DNA: TGTGCCAGCAGCCCAGGACGGACACGGGGCGAGCAGTACTTC. Amino acid sequence: CASSPGRTRGEQYF. Filled out from reference TRBV11-3 and TRBJ2-7, the complete variable domain reads EAGVVQSPRYKIIEKKQPVAFWCNPISGHNTLYWYLQNLGQGPELLIRYENEEAVDDSQLPKDRFSAERLKGVDSTLKIQPAELGDSAVYLCASSPGRTRGEQYFGPGTRLTVT.

V usage is TRBV18 and J usage is TRBJ1-5; TRBD1 might be the D (5 bases). Looked up from germline, CDR1 is KGHSH and CDR2 is LQKENI. V gave up 6 bases and J gave up 5 bases, with 11 bases separating them. There are 13 residues in the CDR3. CDR3 residues: CASSGTGDQPQHF. CDR3 bases: TGTGCCAGCTCTGGCACAGGAGATCAGCCCCAGCATTTT. Using reference TRBV18 and TRBJ1-5 for the parts outside the CDR3, the full variable domain is NAGVMQNPRHLVRRRGQEARLRCSPMKGHSHVYWYRQLPEEGLKFMVYLQKENIIDESGMPKERFSAEFPKEGPSILRIQQVVRGDSAAYFCASSGTGDQPQHFGDGTRLSIL.

This clone was observed once. The rearrangement uses TRBV19 and TRBJ2-1, with D possibly being TRBD1 (5 bases). CDR1 and CDR2 from the germline V gene are LNHDA and SQIVND (reference sequence). The CDR3 has 13 amino acids. The ends were cut back, 3 bases at V and 15 bases at J, with 18 bases in the middle. CDR3 sequence: CASSISPDLQAFF. The CDR3 nucleotides are TGTGCCAGTAGTATTTCCCCGGACCTACAGGCGTTCTTC. The whole variable domain, remainder taken from reference TRBV19 and TRBJ2-1, is DGGITQSPKYLFRKEGQNVTLSCEQNLNHDAMYWYRQDPGQGLRLIYYSQIVNDFQKGDIAEGYSVSREKKESFPLTVTSAQKNPTAFYLCASSISPDLQAFFGPGTRLTVL.

The CDR3 loop reads CASSHRTGVYNEQFF. CDR3 in DNA: TGTGCCAGCAGCCACCGGACAGGGGTCTACAATGAGCAGTTCTTC. V usage is TRBV14 and J usage is TRBJ2-1, with 9 bases aligning to TRBD1. This CDR3 is 15 amino acids long. Germline CDR1 and CDR2: SGHDN and FVKESK. V lost 3 bases and J lost 3; bases outside the gene matches: 3.

The CDR3 region has the DNA TGTGCCAGCAGCCACCAAGGACTAGCGGAATACAATGAGCAGTTCTTC. Amino acid sequence: CASSHQGLAEYNEQFF. This sequence joins TRBV14 and TRBJ2-1; 10 nucleotides align to TRBD2. Germline V CDR1 and CDR2: SGHDN, FVKESK. V lost 3 bases, J lost 4 bases, and 6 bases stayed unmatched. The CDR3 is 16 amino acids.

The J gene is TRBJ2-2, the V gene TRBV28; D is perhaps TRBD1 (5 bases). Germline lookup yields CDR1 MDHEN and CDR2 SYDVKM. The CDR3 consists of 12 residues. V was pared by 6 bases and J by 7 bases, with 9 bases between. This CDR3 reads CASRLGDGELFF. The CDR3 region has the DNA TGTGCCAGCAGATTAGGGGACGGGGAGCTGTTTTTT. Supplemented by reference TRBV28 and TRBJ2-2, the full variable domain reads DVKVTQSSRYLVKRTGEKVFLECVQDMDHENMFWYRQDPGLGLRLIYFSYDVKMKEKGDIPEGYSVSREKKERFSLILESASTNQTSMYLCASRLGDGELFFGEGSRLTVL.

This clone has more than one count but fewer than ten. The chain carries TRBV6-8 and TRBJ2-2; D ambiguous. CDR1 is MNHGY and CDR2 is SAAAGT in the germline V gene. Trimming cost V 5 bases and J 1 base, with 5 bases left between them. The CDR3 spans 13 residues. The CDR3 loop is CASSGENTGELFF. In nucleotides, the CDR3 is TGTGCCAGCAGTGGGGAGAACACCGGGGAGCTGTTTTTT.

The chain employs TRBV29-1 and TRBJ2-7; the D call may be TRBD1 or TRBD2 (6 bases each). CDR3 length: 15 residues. Per the germline V gene, CDR1 is SQVTM and CDR2 is ANQGSEA. Trimming left V 1 base short and J 6 bases short, with 19 bases between. In DNA, the CDR3 is TGCAGCGTTGAAGCTATGTACGGGGGCCTCAGCGAGCAGTACTTC. Translating gives CSVEAMYGGLSEQYF.

This clone appeared once. The chain recombines TRBV19 with TRBJ1-4; no clear D. V dropped 6 bases and J dropped 0 bases, with 2 bases sitting between them. The germline V gene encodes CDR1 LNHDA and CDR2 SQIVND (reference sequence). The CDR3 has 12 amino acids. The DNA for the CDR3 is TGTGCCAGTAGGTCAACTAATGAAAAACTGTTTTTT. Amino acid sequence: CASRSTNEKLFF.

This sequence joins TRBV28 and TRBJ2-3, with TRBD2 matching over 7 bases. Germline CDR1 MDHEN, CDR2 SYDVKM. V was clipped by 8 bases and J by 0 bases; unmatched bases: 14. The CDR3 totals 17 residues. CDR3 DNA: TGTGCCAGCCCCCCGGCTAGCGGCGAGACTAGCACAGATACGCAGTATTTT. Protein sequence: CASPPASGETSTDTQYF.